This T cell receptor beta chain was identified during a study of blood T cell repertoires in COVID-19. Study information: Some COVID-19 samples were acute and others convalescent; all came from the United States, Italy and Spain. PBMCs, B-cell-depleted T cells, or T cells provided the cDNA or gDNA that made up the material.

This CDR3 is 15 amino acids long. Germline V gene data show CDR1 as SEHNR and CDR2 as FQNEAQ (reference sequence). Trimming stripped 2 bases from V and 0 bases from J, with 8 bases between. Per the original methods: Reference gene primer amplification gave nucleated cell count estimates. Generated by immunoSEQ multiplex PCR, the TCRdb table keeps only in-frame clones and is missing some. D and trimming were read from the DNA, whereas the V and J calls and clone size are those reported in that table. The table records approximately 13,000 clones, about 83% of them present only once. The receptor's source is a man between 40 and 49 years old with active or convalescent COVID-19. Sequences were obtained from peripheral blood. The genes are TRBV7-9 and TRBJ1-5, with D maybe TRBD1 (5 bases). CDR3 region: CASSLQGNSNQPQHF. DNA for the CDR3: TGTGCCAGCAGCTTACAGGGAAATAGCAATCAGCCCCAGCATTTT. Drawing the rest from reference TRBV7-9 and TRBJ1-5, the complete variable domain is DTGVSQNPRHKITKRGQNVTFRCDPISEHNRLYWYRQTLGQGPEFLTYFQNEAQLEKSRLLSDRFSAERPKGSFSTLEIQRTEQGDSAMYLCASSLQGNSNQPQHFGDGTRLSIL.